Here is one T cell receptor beta chain with its context. Its antigen is unknown. Hyperthyroidism patients were newly diagnosed, had disease duration under 2 months, and were aged 18 to 65 years. The record originates from a study of T cells in Graves' hyperthyroidism and ophthalmopathy. Study context: Peripheral blood draws took place at initial diagnosis, ahead of any treatment.

Study results and caveats: The blood repertoire included most of the expanded thyroid clonotypes above 0.001.

Looked up from germline, CDR1 is SGHRS and CDR2 is YFSETQ. CDR3 size: 11 residues. V lost 0 bases to trimming and J lost 15 bases, with 10 bases between them. RNA transcripts served as the template for amplifying TCR beta CDR3 regions. HTBI primers were used for first-round RT-PCR of the TCR CDR3. TCRdb re-called the multiplex PCR reads through MiXCR, storing one row per CDR3 protein. Altogether more than 300,000 distinct CDR3 sequences are present, approximately 13% being singletons, with the ten largest covering 11%. The J gene is TRBJ1-3, the V gene TRBV5-1; possibly TRBD1 for D (5 bases). The TCR sequence derives from an older woman with Graves' hyperthyroidism. Sequenced: blood. CDR3 residues: CASSLAGREYF. The CDR3, as DNA: TGCGCCAGCAGCTTGGCCGGCAGGGAATATTTT.